The following is a T cell receptor (beta chain) sequence with its context. The V segment lost 4 bases and the J segment 11 bases; nucleotides outside the gene matches: 9. Germline V lookup: CDR1 LGHDT, CDR2 YNNKEL (reference sequence). The CDR3 runs 14 residues. Profiling relied on immunoSEQ multiplex PCR, and the TCRdb table lists in-frame clones only, not all of them. The sample yields 400,000 to 450,000 clones, roughly nine tenths seen once. The sample comes from a study of blood T cell repertoires in COVID-19. As for the study in general: Acute-phase and convalescent COVID-19 samples originated in the United States, Italy and Spain. T cells, B-cell-depleted T cells, or PBMCs supplied cDNA or gDNA.

The study recruited people aged about 18 to 95 years across approximately 23 US areas. Resolution of symptoms, clearance, or two negative PCRs was present in recovered Cohort 3 donors. The receptor was isolated from a man aged 30 to 45 who had recovered from COVID-19. The rearrangement uses TRBV3-1 (or the pseudogene TRBV3-2) and TRBJ1-1, with 11 bases that match TRBD1. The sequenced material came from PBMCs or T cells enriched from blood (not recorded which). CDR3 coding DNA: TGTGCCAGCAGCCCCGTTTTGGACAGGGGGCATGCTTTCTTT. Its translation is CASSPVLDRGHAFF.